This T cell receptor beta chain was sequenced for a study of cytomegalovirus exposure and HLA in healthy donors. Background on the study: About 85 million unique TCR sequences came from HLA-typed donors in an early release. Points from the study as a whole: Excluded were some V segments that proved indistinguishable, including TRBV6-2 and TRBV6-3. Follow-up analysis later connected one missense variant in DCLRE1C with trimming of TCR beta V- and J-genes. A later analysis showed that HLA-associated TCR beta chains had undergone more clonal expansion than equally common others.

About this clone itself: Its antigen is unidentified.

Germline values: CDR1 SQVTM, CDR2 ANQGSEA. The CDR3 is 12 residues long. The V end lost 2 bases, the J end lost 2 bases, and 6 bases lay between the germline ends. Primers for the PCR totalled 60 Vbeta and 13 Jbeta. Method: immunoSEQ multiplex PCR; TCRdb's copy keeps in-frame clones and lacks some. Here the sample spans some 160,000 clones, around 73% being singletons. Sequenced: PBMCs. The receptor was isolated from a male donor in good health and CMV-seronegative. This chain uses TRBV29-1 with TRBJ2-5; D gene ambiguous. CDR3 bases: TGCAGCGTTGAAATCCATCAAGAGACCCAGTACTTC. It codes for CSVEIHQETQYF.